These 27 T cell receptor beta chains were all obtained from the same sample, sequenced in a study of control samples from healthy donors and cancer patients. The table came from immunoSEQ multiplex PCR; TCRdb's copy has only in-frame clones and leaves some out. Of 100,000 to 150,000 clones in the sample, roughly 84% were seen once. The sample consisted of blood. The receptors were gathered from a man aged 18 to 29 in good health.

This chain links TRBV6-4 with TRBJ2-2; TRBD1 matches at 9 bases. The ends lost 6 bases at V and 5 bases at J; junction bases unmatched: 7. This CDR3 is built from 15 residues. Germline V CDR1 and CDR2: MRHNA, SNTAGT. The CDR3 region is CASSDDRGGTGELFF. Written as DNA, the CDR3 is TGTGCCAGCAGCGACGACAGGGGGGGTACCGGGGAGCTGTTTTTT.

V is TRBV4-2 and J is TRBJ2-7, with TRBD2 matching 11 bases. Germline CDR1 reads LGHNA; CDR2 reads YNFKEQ. The CDR3 has 15 amino acids. V lost 2 bases, J lost 7 bases, and 7 bases stayed unmatched. The CDR3 sequence: CASSQLLAGVREQYF. The CDR3, as DNA: TGTGCCAGCAGCCAATTACTAGCGGGAGTTCGGGAGCAGTACTTC.

The chain is built from TRBV5-4 and TRBJ2-7, with TRBD1 identical over 10 bases. Germline V gene lookup returns CDR1 SGHNT and CDR2 YYREEE (reference sequence). The V gene end was trimmed by 4 bases and the J gene end by 7 bases; junction bases not matched to a gene: 14. The CDR3 has 16 amino acids. The CDR3 DNA follows: TGTGCCAGCAGCAGCTATGCCGGGACAGGGGTAGAGGAGCAGTACTTC. Encoded protein: CASSSYAGTGVEEQYF. Drawing the rest from reference TRBV5-4 and TRBJ2-7, the complete variable domain is ETGVTQSPTHLIKTRGQQVTLRCSSQSGHNTVSWYQQALGQGPQFIFQYYREEENGRGNFPPRFSGLQFPNYSSELNVNALELDDSALYLCASSSYAGTGVEEQYFGPGTRLTVT.

This clone was seen a single time. The chain uses TRBV5-5 and TRBJ1-5; 10 nucleotides line up with TRBD1. Germline values: CDR1 SGHKS, CDR2 YYEKEE (reference sequence). The CDR3 sequence is 18 residues long. The trim removed 4 bases at V and 2 bases at J, leaving 12 bases unmatched. The CDR3 DNA is TGTGCCAGCAGCCCCCGGACAGGGGGGGAGGCACGCAATCAGCCCCAGCATTTT. Amino acids: CASSPRTGGEARNQPQHF.

The gene calls are TRBV7-2 and TRBJ2-3; TRBD1 or TRBD2 may be the D gene (7 bases each). Germline CDR1 and CDR2: SGHTA and FQGNSA. V shed 5 bases and J shed 3 bases, with 15 bases lying between them. CDR3 length: 15 amino acids. As DNA, the CDR3 is TGTGCCAGCAGCCCCCAGGGGGGGAGAACAGATACGCAGTATTTT. It translates to CASSPQGGRTDTQYF.

This clone was detected once. V gene TRBV3-1 (or the pseudogene TRBV3-2) combines with J gene TRBJ2-7; 8 positions match TRBD1. After removal of 1 base from V and 2 bases from J, the junction contained 7 bases not matched to a gene. Looked up from germline, CDR1 is LGHDT and CDR2 is YNNKEL (reference sequence). The CDR3 covers 16 residues. CDR3 sequence: CASSQGPRQGPYEQYF. The CDR3 DNA follows: TGTGCCAGCAGCCAAGGCCCCCGACAGGGGCCCTACGAGCAGTACTTC.

The rearrangement uses TRBV5-1 and TRBJ2-3, with D possibly being TRBD2 (7 bases). This CDR3 has 16 residues. Trimming shortened V by 1 base and J by 4 bases, and 16 bases separated the two germline ends. The germline V gene encodes CDR1 SGHRS and CDR2 YFSETQ. CDR3 DNA sequence: TGCGCCAGCAGCTTGCAACCAGCGGGACAACCAGATACGCAGTATTTT. Amino acid sequence: CASSLQPAGQPDTQYF.

The rearrangement links TRBV6-6 to TRBJ2-1; D not resolved. The CDR3 is 15 residues long. Trimming removed 0 bases from V and 5 bases from J, with 11 bases in between. Looked up from germline, CDR1 is MNHNY and CDR2 is SVGAGI (reference sequence). The CDR3 region has the DNA TGTGCCAGCAGTTACTCGTTTCGGACGAACAATGAGCAGTTCTTC. This codes for CASSYSFRTNNEQFF.

This sequence joins TRBV14 and TRBJ2-3; D gene uncertain. Per the germline V gene, CDR1 is SGHDN and CDR2 is FVKESK. V shed 0 bases and J shed 4 bases, with 8 bases lying between them. The CDR3 covers 14 residues. CDR3 sequence reads: CASSQEGFPDTQYF. CDR3 bases: TGTGCCAGCAGCCAAGAAGGGTTTCCAGATACGCAGTATTTT.

This clone was picked up a small number of times. The chain joins TRBV5-1 to TRBJ1-2, with 7 positions matching TRBD1. The CDR3 is made up of 14 amino acids. The trim removed 4 bases at V and 4 bases at J, leaving 7 bases unmatched. CDR1 is SGHRS, CDR2 YFSETQ, per germline. This chain's CDR3 is CASSTDGQVYGYTF. DNA of the CDR3: TGCGCCAGCAGCACGGATGGACAGGTCTATGGCTACACCTTC.

Here the CDR3 DNA reads TGTGCCAGCAGTTATTTGTTGTCGCCGAGCTACACCTTC. Translation gives CASSYLLSPSYTF. This sequence joins TRBV6-2 or TRBV6-3 and TRBJ1-2; D gene ambiguous. The CDR3 is made up of 13 amino acids. The ends were cut back, 3 bases at V and 9 bases at J, with 14 bases in the middle. CDR1 and CDR2 (germline): MNHEY, SVGEGT.

This rearrangement joins TRBV18 to TRBJ2-7, with D perhaps assigned TRBD1 or TRBD2 (5 bases each). In germline, CDR1 is KGHSH, CDR2 LQKENI. The CDR3 loop spans 15 amino acids. V gave up 3 bases and J gave up 0 bases, with 12 bases separating them. The CDR3 DNA follows: TGTGCCAGCTCACCCCGGGAAAGGGGCTCCTACGAGCAGTACTTC. Amino acid sequence: CASSPRERGSYEQYF.

The rearrangement uses TRBV16 and TRBJ2-7; D possibly matches TRBD1 or TRBD2 (5 bases each). The ends were cut back, 4 bases at V and 3 bases at J, with 16 bases in the middle. CDR1 is KGHSY and CDR2 is FQNENV in the germline V gene. The CDR3 length is 15 residues. This CDR3 reads CASSPPRGRFYEQYF. The CDR3 bases are TGTGCCAGCAGCCCCCCACGGGGCAGGTTCTACGAGCAGTACTTC. The full variable domain, rest sourced from reference TRBV16 and TRBJ2-7, is GEEVAQTPKHLVRGEGQKAKLYCAPIKGHSYVFWYQQVLKNEFKFLISFQNENVFDETGMPKERFSAKCLPNSPCSLEIQATKLEDSAVYFCASSPPRGRFYEQYFGPGTRLTVT.

The rearrangement links TRBV7-9 to TRBJ1-2, with 10 bases matching TRBD1. Germline V gene data show CDR1 as SEHNR and CDR2 as FQNEAQ (reference sequence). The CDR3 is 16 residues long. V lost 3 bases and J lost 2; bases outside the gene matches: 6. CDR3 nucleotides: TGTGCCAGCAGCTTTCAAACGACAGGGGGCAACTATGGCTACACCTTC. Its protein is CASSFQTTGGNYGYTF.

The rearrangement uses TRBV5-8 and TRBJ1-2; 7 bases line up with TRBD1. J was trimmed by 1 base and V by 2 bases; bases with no gene match: 5. The germline gives CDR1 SGHTS, CDR2 YDEGEE. The CDR3 runs to 15 residues. The DNA of the CDR3 is TGTGCCAGCAGCTTTGGAGGGGGCGGTAACTATGGCTACACCTTC. This codes for CASSFGGGGNYGYTF.

V is TRBV5-5 and J is TRBJ2-3; no clear D gene. The CDR3 is made up of 16 amino acids. Germline values: CDR1 SGHKS, CDR2 YYEKEE (reference sequence). The ends were cut back, 0 bases at V and 1 base at J, with 12 bases in the middle. CDR3 protein: CASSLADLSGTDTQYF. In nucleotides, the CDR3 is TGTGCCAGCAGCTTGGCAGATCTGTCTGGCACAGATACGCAGTATTTT.

V gene TRBV10-3 combines with J gene TRBJ1-6; the D is unclear. The V gene lost 3 bases and the J gene lost 6 bases, with 6 bases spanning the gap. CDR1 is ENHRY, CDR2 SYGVKD, per germline. This CDR3 is 13 amino acids long. The DNA for the CDR3 is TGTGCCATCAGTGACCCGGTTAATTCACCCCTCCACTTT. This codes for CAISDPVNSPLHF.

The rearrangement joins TRBV5-1 to TRBJ2-7; the D is unclear. Germline V gene lookup returns CDR1 SGHRS and CDR2 YFSETQ. V gave up 4 bases and J gave up 3 bases, with 11 bases separating them. CDR3 size: 13 residues. The CDR3 DNA is TGCGCCAGCAGCCCACGAACTGACTACGAGCAGTACTTC. Translation gives CASSPRTDYEQYF.

The chain employs TRBV5-4 and TRBJ2-6; 12 nucleotides match TRBD1. CDR1 and CDR2 from the germline V gene are SGHNT and YYREEE (reference sequence). This CDR3 comprises 18 residues. V lost 4 bases and J lost 3; bases outside the gene matches: 8. CDR3 region: CASSAPGQGALGANVLTF. The CDR3 bases are TGTGCCAGCAGCGCACCGGGACAGGGGGCGCTTGGGGCCAACGTCCTGACTTTC.

The chain recombines TRBV7-9 with TRBJ2-3; 8 bases are shared with TRBD2. CDR3 length: 15 residues. The J segment lost 6 bases and the V segment lost 2 bases, leaving 7 bases of the junction unmatched. Looked up from germline, CDR1 is SEHNR and CDR2 is FQNEAQ (reference sequence). The DNA of the CDR3 is TGTGCCAGCAGCTTATACGGGAGGGCCACGGATACGCAGTATTTT. Amino acids: CASSLYGRATDTQYF.

The rearrangement uses TRBV6-5 and TRBJ2-7, with D perhaps matching TRBD1 or TRBD2 (5 bases each). Trimming stripped 7 bases from V and 2 bases from J, with 18 bases between. Germline lookup yields CDR1 MNHEY and CDR2 SVGAGI. The length of the CDR3 is 15 residues. As DNA, the CDR3 is TGTGCCAGCACCCCCTCGGGGCAGGGTACCTACGAGCAGTACTTC. This translates into CASTPSGQGTYEQYF.

By frequency in the sample, this clone is medium-sized. The chain combines TRBV19 with TRBJ2-7, with D unresolved. CDR1 is LNHDA, CDR2 SQIVND, per germline (reference sequence). This CDR3 comprises 12 residues. V lost 5 bases to trimming and J lost 7 bases, with 12 bases between them. CDR3 nucleotide sequence: TGTGCCAGTAGTGCCCTTCCTGGGGAGCAGTACTTC. It codes for CASSALPGEQYF. The entire variable domain, with the rest obtained from reference TRBV19 and TRBJ2-7, is as follows: DGGITQSPKYLFRKEGQNVTLSCEQNLNHDAMYWYRQDPGQGLRLIYYSQIVNDFQKGDIAEGYSVSREKKESFPLTVTSAQKNPTAFYLCASSALPGEQYFGPGTRLTVT.

The chain links TRBV19 to TRBJ2-7; the match to TRBD1 covers 10 bases. The germline V gene encodes CDR1 LNHDA and CDR2 SQIVND (reference sequence). The CDR3 runs to 12 residues. V trimming: 8 bases; J trimming: 5 bases; junction bases outside the gene matches: 3. CDR3 sequence reads: CASGDRGHEQYF. The CDR3 DNA follows: TGTGCCAGTGGGGACAGGGGCCACGAGCAGTACTTC. The whole variable domain, remainder taken from reference TRBV19 and TRBJ2-7, is DGGITQSPKYLFRKEGQNVTLSCEQNLNHDAMYWYRQDPGQGLRLIYYSQIVNDFQKGDIAEGYSVSREKKESFPLTVTSAQKNPTAFYLCASGDRGHEQYFGPGTRLTVT.

The chain is built from TRBV15 and TRBJ2-5; 8 positions match TRBD1. V was clipped by 0 bases and J by 5 bases; unmatched bases: 2. The germline V gene has CDR1 LNHNV and CDR2 YYDKDF (reference sequence). The CDR3 runs 14 residues. The CDR3 coding sequence is TGTGCCACCAGCAGAGACAGGGGGCTCGAGACCCAGTACTTC. Protein: CATSRDRGLETQYF.

This chain joins TRBV27 and TRBJ2-5, with 8 bases lining up with TRBD2. The CDR3 covers 16 residues. J gave up 1 base and V 8 bases, and 12 bases lay outside the gene matches. In germline, CDR1 is MNHEY, CDR2 SMNVEV (reference sequence). The CDR3 nucleotides read TGTGCCAGCCGCCTGGGCAATAGCGGGATCCAAGAGACCCAGTACTTC. Its translation: CASRLGNSGIQETQYF.

The DNA of the CDR3 is TGTGCCAGCAGTGAAACGGTGAGGGGTGCGAACTATGGCTACACCTTC. Its protein product is CASSETVRGANYGYTF. The chain carries TRBV2 and TRBJ1-2; D might be TRBD1 (5 bases). V gave up 2 bases and J gave up 2 bases, with 15 bases separating them. The CDR3 spans 16 residues. Germline V CDR1 and CDR2: SNHLY, FYNNEI.

This rearrangement joins TRBV2 to TRBJ1-4; weak D call: TRBD1 (5 bases). The CDR3 is 14 amino acids. Trimming left V 3 bases short and J 7 bases short, with 12 bases between. Per germline, CDR1 SNHLY and CDR2 FYNNEI. The CDR3 coding sequence is TGTGCCAGCAGTGATGTTGAGACAGTTGAAAAACTGTTTTTT. Its translation is CASSDVETVEKLFF.